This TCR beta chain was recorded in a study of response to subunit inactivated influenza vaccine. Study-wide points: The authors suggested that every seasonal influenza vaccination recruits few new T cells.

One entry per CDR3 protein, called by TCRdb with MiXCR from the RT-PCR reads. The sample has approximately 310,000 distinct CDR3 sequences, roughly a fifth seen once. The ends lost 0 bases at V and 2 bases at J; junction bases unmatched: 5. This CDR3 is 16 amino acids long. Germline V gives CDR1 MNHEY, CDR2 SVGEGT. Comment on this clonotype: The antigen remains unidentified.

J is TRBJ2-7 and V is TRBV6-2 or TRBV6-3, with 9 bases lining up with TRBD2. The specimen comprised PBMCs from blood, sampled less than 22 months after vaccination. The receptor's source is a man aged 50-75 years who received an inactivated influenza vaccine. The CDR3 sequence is CASSYSPLAGTYEQYF. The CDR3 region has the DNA TGTGCCAGCAGTTACTCACCGCTAGCGGGAACCTACGAGCAGTACTTC.